This is a list of T cell receptor beta chains from one sample in a study of OX40 agonist ivuxolimab in advanced cancers. Method: immunoSEQ multiplex PCR; TCRdb's copy keeps in-frame clones and lacks some. Of some 83,000 clones in the sample, over 90% are singletons; the top ten hold roughly 6.5%. The specimen comprised CD4+ or CD8+ T cells sorted from blood, sampled in a trial of the OX40 agonist ivuxolimab. These receptors all come from an adult with an advanced solid tumor such as melanoma, head and neck, liver or kidney cancer. The CDR3 runs from the conserved cysteine through the conserved F or W. The D gene is left open where the match is weak. Clone sizes are given selectively: once, few, many, or a class where the clone is expanded.

clone size	D gene	J gene	V gene	CDR3 protein	CDR3 DNA
.	TRBD1	TRBJ2-1	TRBV7-9	CASSLLLGTGRNEQFF	TGTGCCAGCAGCCTACTCCTCGGGACAGGGAGGAATGAGCAGTTCTTC
.	.	TRBJ1-5	TRBV28	CAAGGHQPQHF	TGTGCTGCGGGCGGGCATCAGCCCCAGCATTTT
.	.	TRBJ2-5	TRBV7-6	CASSLGFQETQYF	TGTGCCAGCAGCTTGGGTTTCCAAGAGACCCAGTACTTC
.	.	TRBJ2-3	TRBV5-6	CASSFGQGADTQYF	TGTGCCAGCAGCTTTGGCCAGGGAGCAGATACGCAGTATTTT
.	.	TRBJ1-5	TRBV10-3	CAISETGNQPQHF	TGTGCCATCAGTGAAACGGGCAATCAGCCCCAGCATTTT
.	.	TRBJ1-4	TRBV14	CASSYTGEKLFF	TGTGCCAGCAGCTACACAGGCGAAAAACTGTTTTTT
.	TRBD1	TRBJ1-1	TRBV9	CASSAGGQSNTEAFF	TGTGCCAGCAGCGCCGGGGGACAGTCAAACACTGAAGCTTTCTTT
.	.	TRBJ2-7	TRBV5-4	CASSLRGAPYEQYF	TGTGCCAGCAGCCTTCGGGGGGCCCCCTACGAGCAGTACTTC
once	.	TRBJ2-7	TRBV6-1	CASNSGVVEQYF	TGTGCCAGCAATTCAGGGGTAGTCGAGCAGTACTTC
.	TRBD2	TRBJ2-5	TRBV6-5	CASSYFQRGGQETQYF	TGTGCCAGCAGTTATTTCCAGCGGGGGGGCCAAGAGACCCAGTACTTC
.	.	TRBJ1-4	TRBV2	CASSAGMTNEKLFF	TGTGCCAGCAGTGCCGGGATGACCAATGAAAAACTGTTTTTT
.	.	TRBJ1-2	TRBV6-5	CASSYSMGRDGYTF	TGTGCCAGCAGTTACTCGATGGGCAGGGATGGCTACACCTTC
.	.	TRBJ2-2	TRBV7-7	CASSLTEAGELFF	TGTGCCAGCAGCTTAACGGAGGCCGGGGAGCTGTTTTTT
once	.	TRBJ1-2	TRBV30	CAWKTGYGYTF	TGTGCCTGGAAGACAGGCTATGGCTACACCTTC
.	.	TRBJ2-7	TRBV19	CASSASSSYEQYF	TGTGCCAGTAGTGCCTCGAGCTCCTACGAGCAGTACTTC
.	TRBD1	TRBJ1-2	TRBV9	CASSDIDRGRVDGYTF	TGTGCCAGCAGCGATATCGACAGGGGGCGGGTTGATGGCTACACCTTC
.	.	TRBJ2-4	TRBV2	CASSPTGSKNIQYF	TGTGCCAGCAGCCCGACAGGCTCCAAAAACATTCAGTACTTC
.	TRBD2	TRBJ2-7	TRBV7-9	CASKSGSRYEQYF	TGTGCCAGCAAGAGCGGGAGTAGGTACGAGCAGTACTTC
.	.	TRBJ1-1	TRBV5-5	CASSRTVGNTEAFF	TGTGCCAGCAGCCGGACAGTCGGGAACACTGAAGCTTTCTTT
.	.	TRBJ1-3	TRBV13	CASSSNLWTERNTIYF	TGTGCCAGCAGCTCCAACCTTTGGACAGAGAGAAACACCATATATTTT
.	TRBD2	TRBJ2-3	TRBV10-1	CASSESSGGQDTQYF	TGCGCCAGCAGTGAGTCGTCGGGGGGGCAAGATACGCAGTATTTT
.	.	TRBJ2-7	TRBV5-6	CASSLAGNLYEQYF	TGTGCCAGCAGCTTGGCCGGCAACCTCTACGAGCAGTACTTC
.	TRBD1	TRBJ1-2	TRBV6-1	CASRTGDGYTF	TGTGCCAGCAGGACAGGGGACGGCTACACCTTC
once	.	TRBJ2-5	TRBV5-5	CASSLGLGGAQYF	TGTGCCAGCAGCTTAGGTTTAGGAGGAGCCCAGTACTTC
.	.	TRBJ1-5	TRBV2	CASSPGWDSNQPQHF	TGTGCCAGCAGTCCGGGGTGGGATAGCAATCAGCCCCAGCATTTT
.	TRBD2	TRBJ2-7	TRBV4-1	CASSQDMREAYEQYF	TGCGCCAGCAGCCAAGATATGCGGGAGGCCTACGAGCAGTACTTC
.	TRBD2	TRBJ2-1	TRBV4-2	CASSPGLAFYNEQFF	TGTGCCAGCAGCCCGGGACTAGCGTTCTACAATGAGCAGTTCTTC
few	.	TRBJ1-2	TRBV19	CASSIGQGGGYTF	TGTGCCAGTAGTATTGGGCAGGGCGGCGGCTACACCTTC
.	TRBD2	TRBJ2-7	TRBV5-6	CASSLAPGLAAHEQYF	TGTGCCAGCAGCTTGGCCCCGGGACTAGCGGCCCACGAGCAGTACTTC
few	.	TRBJ2-7	TRBV9	CASSVGGTASYEQYF	TGTGCCAGCAGCGTAGGTGGGACTGCCTCCTACGAGCAGTACTTC